This T cell receptor (beta chain) was captured in a study of blood T cell repertoires in COVID-19 (dated by TCRdb to about 2020). Looking at the study overall: Samples from collaborators originated in the United States, Italy and Spain and spanned both the acute and convalescent phases of COVID-19. HLA class I and class II types, where available, came from metadata supplied by the sample provider rather than from assay-based typing. The samples were drawn from two sources: the first 160 participants of the ongoing ImmuneRACE study, and 1,254 subjects contributed by 6 global collaborators. The material from the prospective study consisted of cDNA or gDNA derived from T cells, B-cell-depleted T cells, or PBMCs. A de-identified subject ID, COVID-19 status, age in years and sex were almost always included in the sample metadata. Subjects who had been exposed to COVID-19, were actively infected with it, or had recovered from it provided the deeply sampled blood TCRbeta repertoires that made up the dataset. A freely available public database, intended as a resource for researchers studying the immune response to SARS-CoV-2, is where the repertoires were released. Summary of the overall study and its limitations: The amount of clinical and demographic metadata varied by source and participant and was provided uncurated.

Participants in the prospective study were aged 18 to 89 years, lived in 24 United States geographic areas, and enrolled through a virtual design. In the prospective study, cohorts were assigned on the basis of participant-reported clinical history obtained from a screening survey and a study questionnaire. For ImmuneRACE Cohort 3, a participant was defined as recovered based on two consecutive negative NP/OP PCR tests, clearance by a healthcare professional, or resolution of symptoms. Mobile phlebotomists in the prospective study collected whole blood, serum and a nasopharyngeal or oropharyngeal swab from every participant. Participants in the prospective study had the option to provide additional blood draws and questionnaires over an approximately 2-month period. Prospective study blood samples were shipped either frozen or at room temperature before DNA extraction. To note about this clone: No cognate antigen has been identified for it. Base qualities were left out, and no much larger clone turns up one base away.

According to the germline V gene, CDR1 reads SGDLS and CDR2 reads YYNGEE. Including cysteine and phenylalanine, the CDR3 has 15 amino acids. Only CDR3 DNA remains: 45 bases, in frame from the first base. Germline trimming: 3 bases from V, 1 base from J; junction bases outside gene matches: 5. TCRbeta CDR3 regions were amplified from genomic DNA using the immunoSEQ Assay, a bias-controlled multiplex PCR. The authors' pipeline ran thus. Nucleated cell counts per sample were estimated from amplification of reference gene primers within the assay. To quantify the absolute abundance of each unique TCRbeta CDR3 rearrangement, sequence reads were collapsed and filtered. For each sample, productive Simpson clonality was calculated by taking the square root of Simpson's diversity index across productive rearrangements. In its TCRdb copy, this immuneACCESS table keeps in-frame sequences only and misses some clones. Where compared with another copy, unresolved V genes explain less than half of these, and the others have no known cause. That table is the source of V, J and clone size, and D and trimming were worked out from the DNA. The sample yields approximately 200,000 clones; approximately 84% were counted once. The ten largest clonotypes hold roughly 3.2% of the sample.

The specimen sequenced was PBMCs or T cells enriched from blood (not recorded which). The clonotype originates from a woman aged 30 to 39 who had recovered from COVID-19. The chain was built from TRBV9 and TRBJ1-1; TRBD1 agrees with 8 junctional bases. The nucleotides are TGTGCCAGCAGCGGGACAGGGCTCTGGAACACTGAAGCTTTCTTT. Its protein reads: CASSGTGLWNTEAFF.